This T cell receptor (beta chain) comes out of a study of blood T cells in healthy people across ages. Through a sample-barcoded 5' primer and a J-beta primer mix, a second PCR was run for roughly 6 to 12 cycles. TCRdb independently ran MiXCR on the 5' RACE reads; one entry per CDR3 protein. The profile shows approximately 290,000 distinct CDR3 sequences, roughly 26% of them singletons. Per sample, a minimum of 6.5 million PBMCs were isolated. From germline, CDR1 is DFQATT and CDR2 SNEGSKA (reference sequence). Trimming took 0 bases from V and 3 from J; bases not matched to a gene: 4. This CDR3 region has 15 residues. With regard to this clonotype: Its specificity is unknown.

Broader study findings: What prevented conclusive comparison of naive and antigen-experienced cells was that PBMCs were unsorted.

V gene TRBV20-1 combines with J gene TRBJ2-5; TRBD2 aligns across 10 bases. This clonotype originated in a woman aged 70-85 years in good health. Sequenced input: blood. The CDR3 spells CSARDSGGQKETQYF. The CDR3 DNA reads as TGCAGTGCTAGAGATAGCGGGGGGCAAAAAGAGACCCAGTACTTC.